Listed below are T cell receptor beta chains from one sample, sequenced in a study of immune cell composition in non-small cell lung cancer. Data came from immunoSEQ multiplex PCR; TCRdb stores just in-frame clones and leaves some out. Here the sample spans around 2,100 clones, almost 85% being singletons. The specimen sequenced was lung tumor tissue. These receptors all come from a human donor with non-small cell lung cancer. CDR3s include the opening cysteine and the closing phenylalanine or tryptophan. A D gene is named only where the DNA matches it firmly.

J: TRBJ2-1
D: .
V: TRBV5-3
CDR3: CARSRLNLQPQRRGKNEQFF

J: TRBJ2-7
D: .
V: TRBV18
CDR3: CASSPGGPDSYEQYF

J: TRBJ2-2
D: TRBD1
V: TRBV7-2
CDR3: CASSPQTGKGGELFF

J: TRBJ1-3
D: TRBD1
V: TRBV18
CDR3: CASSPTGTGGAGNTIYF

J: TRBJ2-3
D: .
V: TRBV11-3
CDR3: CASSLDRDTQYF

J: TRBJ2-3
D: TRBD2
V: TRBV7-3
CDR3: CASSPIKRGRTDTQYF

J: TRBJ2-3
D: TRBD1
V: TRBV11-3
CDR3: CASSVTGGTQYF

J: TRBJ2-3
D: .
V: TRBV15
CDR3: CATSRGLLTDTQYF

J: TRBJ1-2
D: .
V: TRBV7-6
CDR3: CASSPLTSFVPNGNGYTF

J: TRBJ2-3
D: .
V: TRBV7-9
CDR3: CASSYSTDTQYF

J: TRBJ1-1
D: .
V: TRBV7-2
CDR3: CASSLAGSGAFF